The rows below give T cell receptor beta chains drawn from one sample of a study of shared clonotypes between healthy human individuals. Here immunoSEQ multiplex PCR was the method, and the copy in TCRdb shows in-frame clones only, minus some. The sample consists of about 2.4 million clones, 93% of them appearing once. The sample taken for sequencing was naive CD4+ T cells from PBMCs. The receptors originated from a man between 18 and 35 years old in good health. Some clones in this sample may be carry-over from other donors' samples. Both conserved end residues are part of each CDR3. D genes are given only for firm matches. A row's size may be missing; if present it is once, few, many or a size class.

V gene	D gene	J gene	clone size	CDR3 DNA	CDR3 protein
TRBV30	NA	TRBJ1-3	NA	TGTGCCTGGGGCAGACAGTTCTCTGGAAACACCATATATTTT	CAWGRQFSGNTIYF
TRBV5-6	NA	TRBJ1-3	NA	TGTGCCAGCAGCTTGGTGGGCAGTCTCTCTGGAAACACCATATATTTT	CASSLVGSLSGNTIYF
TRBV7-9	TRBD1	TRBJ2-3	once	TGTGCCAGCAGCCCAGGGACAGGGGCCACAGATACGCAGTATTTT	CASSPGTGATDTQYF
TRBV4-1	NA	TRBJ2-2	NA	TGCGCCAGCAGCCTAAGAGCCGGGGAGCTGTTTTTT	CASSLRAGELFF
TRBV19	NA	TRBJ2-3	NA	TGTGCCAGTAGCTCGGGTCCCGTCTTTGCTACGCAGTATTTT	CASSSGPVFATQYF
TRBV18	TRBD1	TRBJ2-3	NA	TGTGCCAGCTCGTTTGCGACAGGGACAGATACGCAGTATTTT	CASSFATGTDTQYF
TRBV19	TRBD2	TRBJ2-3	NA	TGTGCCAGTAGCAATCTAGCGGGCGATACGCAGTATTTT	CASSNLAGDTQYF
TRBV4-1	TRBD1	TRBJ2-5	NA	TGCGCCAGCAGCCCCCGGGACAGGGGGCGAGAGACCCAGTACTTC	CASSPRDRGRETQYF
TRBV5-6	NA	TRBJ1-5	NA	TGTGCCAGCAGCTTGGCCGCTAGGGGCAATCAGCCCCAGCATTTT	CASSLAARGNQPQHF
TRBV28	NA	TRBJ2-5	NA	TGTGCCAGCACCTCCTCGGGCCAGGAAGAGACCCAGTACTTC	CASTSSGQEETQYF
TRBV11-2	TRBD1	TRBJ2-7	NA	TGTGCCAGCAGCCCTAGACAGGGGGATGTCGAGCAGTACTTC	CASSPRQGDVEQYF
TRBV4-1	NA	TRBJ1-2	NA	TGCGCCAGCAGCCAAGTAAAGTTTGGGGGGTATGGCTACACCTTC	CASSQVKFGGYGYTF
TRBV2	NA	TRBJ2-5	NA	TGTGCCAGCAGTGAGGAGGGTCGGAGAGAGACCCAGTACTTC	CASSEEGRRETQYF
TRBV18	TRBD2	TRBJ2-1	NA	TGTGCCAGCTCACCCCTTGCGACACTTAAGCTAGCGGGAGTTGGTGAGCAGTTCTTC	CASSPLATLKLAGVGEQFF
TRBV29-1	TRBD2	TRBJ2-7	NA	TGCAGCGTTGTTCGACTAGCCTCATACGAGCAGTACTTC	CSVVRLASYEQYF
TRBV6-1	TRBD1	TRBJ2-7	NA	TGTGCCAGCAGTGAAATGGGGACAGGGAGTGCCGAGCAGTACTTC	CASSEMGTGSAEQYF
TRBV28	NA	TRBJ2-1	NA	TGTGCCAGCAGTTTATTACCGGGTAGCTCCTACAATGAGCAGTTCTTC	CASSLLPGSSYNEQFF
TRBV4-2	TRBD2	TRBJ2-2	NA	TGTGCCAGCAGCCAAGAAGCTGTGATAGCGGGGGTGAACACCGGGGAGCTGTTTTTT	CASSQEAVIAGVNTGELFF
TRBV6-1	NA	TRBJ1-1	few	TGTGCCAGCAGTCGGGGCGAGGGTTCCTCGGGTTCGATCTTT	CASSRGEGSSGSIF
TRBV5-4	TRBD1	TRBJ2-7	NA	TGTGCCAGCAGCGAGCAACAGGGGAACTCCTACGAGCAGTACTTC	CASSEQQGNSYEQYF
TRBV7-3	TRBD2	TRBJ2-7	NA	TGTGCCAGCAGCCAGGTAGCGGGAGCCTACGAGCAGTACTTC	CASSQVAGAYEQYF
TRBV5-1	TRBD1	TRBJ1-1	NA	TGCGCCAGCAGCTTGCAGTCCGCAGGGGGAGGCACTGAAGCTTTCTTT	CASSLQSAGGGTEAFF
TRBV7-2	TRBD1	TRBJ1-2	NA	TGTGCCAGCAGCTCCGGGACAGGGAACTATGGCTACACCTTC	CASSSGTGNYGYTF
TRBV7-3	TRBD1	TRBJ1-5	NA	TGTGCCAGCAGCTACACAGGGGGCGAGCCCCAGCATTTT	CASSYTGGEPQHF
TRBV4-3	NA	TRBJ2-2	once	TGCGCCAGCAGCCAAGAACGTCTAAACACCGGGGAGCTGTTTTTT	CASSQERLNTGELFF
TRBV30	TRBD2	TRBJ2-7	NA	TGTGCCTGGAAACACGCTAGCGGGACCTACGAGCAGTACTTC	CAWKHASGTYEQYF
TRBV5-4	NA	TRBJ1-6	NA	TGTGCCAGCAGCTTGGACAGCTCCTATAATTCACCCCTCCACTTT	CASSLDSSYNSPLHF
TRBV5-6	NA	TRBJ1-1	NA	TGTGCCAGCAGCTCCGAAAACACTGAAGCTTTCTTT	CASSSENTEAFF
TRBV2	TRBD2	TRBJ2-7	NA	TGTGCCAGCAGTGAATCTATCTATGGGGGGGGAAATTCCTACGAGCAGTACTTC	CASSESIYGGGNSYEQYF
TRBV7-2	TRBD2	TRBJ2-2	NA	TGTGCCAGCAGTCTAGCGGGGGGAAACACCGGGGAGCTGTTTTTT	CASSLAGGNTGELFF
TRBV18	NA	TRBJ1-3	NA	TGTGCCAGCTCAAGCCAACAGGGACCATGGGGAAACACCATATATTTT	CASSSQQGPWGNTIYF
TRBV4-1	TRBD2	TRBJ2-1	NA	TGCGCCAGCAGCCGCACTAGCGGGAGCCGAAGCGAGCAGTTCTTC	CASSRTSGSRSEQFF
TRBV29-1	NA	TRBJ2-1	NA	TGCAGCGTTGGGCGACTAGTATCCTACAATGAGCAGTTCTTC	CSVGRLVSYNEQFF
TRBV6-1	TRBD1	TRBJ2-2	NA	TGTGCCAGCAGTGAAACAGGGGTTGGGGAGCTGTTTTTT	CASSETGVGELFF
TRBV28	NA	TRBJ2-1	once	TGTGCCAGCAGTTCCGGTGGTCGGGGCGGCAATGAGCAGTTCTTC	CASSSGGRGGNEQFF
TRBV6-5	NA	TRBJ2-7	NA	TGTGCCAGCAGTTACAACCTTCGGCAGTACTTC	CASSYNLRQYF
TRBV30	TRBD2	TRBJ2-7	NA	TGTGCCTGGAGTCTCGAAGCGGGAGATCTCTCCGAGCAGTACTTC	CAWSLEAGDLSEQYF
TRBV12-5	NA	TRBJ2-3	NA	TGTGCTAGTGGTCCGGGGTTAAGTGAGTACACAGATACGCAGTATTTT	CASGPGLSEYTDTQYF
TRBV5-1	TRBD2	TRBJ2-3	NA	TGCGCCAGCAGCCTCTCCGGGACTAGCCCCACAGATACGCAGTATTTT	CASSLSGTSPTDTQYF
TRBV5-3	NA	TRBJ2-1	NA	TGTGCCAGAAGCCGTCTCACTGAAACCTTTAGAGGAGTAGCCTCCTACAATGAGCAGTTCTTC	CARSRLTETFRGVASYNEQFF
TRBV6-1	NA	TRBJ2-5	NA	TGTGCCAGCACACGCGTAGACCAGAGAGAGACCCAGTACTTC	CASTRVDQRETQYF
TRBV28	NA	TRBJ1-6	NA	TGTGCCAGCAGTGTCCCGGGGGAGGTTGGGCCAAGGAATAATTCACCCCTCCACTTT	CASSVPGEVGPRNNSPLHF
TRBV5-4	NA	TRBJ1-2	NA	TGTGCCAGCAGCTTGGTTTCTGGCCGCGGATCCCGCAGGAACTATGGCTACACCTTC	CASSLVSGRGSRRNYGYTF
TRBV5-1	TRBD2	TRBJ2-7	NA	TGCGCCAGCAGCATTAGCGGGAGCTCCTACGAGCAGTACTTC	CASSISGSSYEQYF
TRBV7-8	NA	TRBJ2-2	NA	TGTGCCAGCAGCTTGGGTCGGCCAGCGCTCGTTTGGGGCGGGGAGCTGTTTTTT	CASSLGRPALVWGGELFF
TRBV27	TRBD2	TRBJ2-7	NA	TGTGCCAGCAGTTCCGCTGGAGCGGGGGCCTACGAGCAGTACTTC	CASSSAGAGAYEQYF
TRBV11-2	NA	TRBJ2-1	NA	TGTGCCAGCAGCTTAGGGCTAGCCTACAATGAGCAGTTCTTC	CASSLGLAYNEQFF
TRBV18	NA	TRBJ2-7	NA	TGTGCCAGCTCACCGACAGTGCCAATGGATGAGCAGTACTTC	CASSPTVPMDEQYF
TRBV27	TRBD1	TRBJ2-3	once	TGTGCCAGCAGTACACGAACGACAGGGGTTAGGACAGATACGCAGTATTTT	CASSTRTTGVRTDTQYF
TRBV2	NA	TRBJ2-5	NA	TGTGCCAGCTCAGATCGGGTACAAGAGACCCAGTACTTC	CASSDRVQETQYF
TRBV25-1	TRBD1	TRBJ1-2	NA	TGTGCCAGCAGTGGCACGGGACAGGGGGTCAGGTCGCGTTATGGCTACACCTTC	CASSGTGQGVRSRYGYTF
TRBV7-2	NA	TRBJ2-3	NA	TGTGCCAGCAGACCCTCCGCGACGGGAAGCACAGATACGCAGTATTTT	CASRPSATGSTDTQYF
TRBV7-2	TRBD1	TRBJ2-2	NA	TGTGCCAGCAGCTTGGGACAGGGGGACACCCGAGCCGGGGAGCTGTTTTTT	CASSLGQGDTRAGELFF